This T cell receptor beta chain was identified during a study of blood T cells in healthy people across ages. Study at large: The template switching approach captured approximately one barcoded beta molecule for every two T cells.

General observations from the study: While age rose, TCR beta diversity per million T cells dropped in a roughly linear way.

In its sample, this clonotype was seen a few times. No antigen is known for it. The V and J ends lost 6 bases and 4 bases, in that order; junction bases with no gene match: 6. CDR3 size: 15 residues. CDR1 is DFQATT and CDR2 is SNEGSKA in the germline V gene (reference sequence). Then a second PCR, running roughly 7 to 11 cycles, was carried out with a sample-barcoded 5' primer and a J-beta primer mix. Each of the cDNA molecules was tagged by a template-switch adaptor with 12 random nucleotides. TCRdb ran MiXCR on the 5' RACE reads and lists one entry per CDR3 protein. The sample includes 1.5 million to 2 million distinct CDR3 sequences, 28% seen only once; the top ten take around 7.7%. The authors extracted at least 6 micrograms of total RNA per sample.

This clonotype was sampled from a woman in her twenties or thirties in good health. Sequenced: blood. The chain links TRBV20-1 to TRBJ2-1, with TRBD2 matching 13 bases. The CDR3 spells CSAPGLAGDYNEQFF. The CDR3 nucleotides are TGCAGTGCCCCAGGACTAGCGGGGGATTACAATGAGCAGTTCTTC.